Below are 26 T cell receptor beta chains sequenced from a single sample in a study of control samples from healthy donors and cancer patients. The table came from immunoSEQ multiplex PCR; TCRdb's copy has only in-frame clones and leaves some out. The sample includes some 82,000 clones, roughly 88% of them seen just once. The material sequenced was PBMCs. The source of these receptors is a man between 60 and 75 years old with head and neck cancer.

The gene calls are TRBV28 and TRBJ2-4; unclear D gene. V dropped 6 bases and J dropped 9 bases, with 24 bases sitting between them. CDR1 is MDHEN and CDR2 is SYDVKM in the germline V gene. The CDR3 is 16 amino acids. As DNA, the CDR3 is TGTGCCAGCAGCCGCCTGGGGTTGGAAAATATGGGCATTCAGTACTTC. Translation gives CASSRLGLENMGIQYF.

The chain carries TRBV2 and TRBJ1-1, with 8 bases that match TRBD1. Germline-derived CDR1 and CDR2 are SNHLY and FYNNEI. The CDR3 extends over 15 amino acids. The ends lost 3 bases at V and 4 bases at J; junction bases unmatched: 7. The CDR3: CASSEFWTGSTEAFF. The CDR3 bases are TGTGCCAGCAGTGAGTTCTGGACAGGGTCCACTGAAGCTTTCTTT. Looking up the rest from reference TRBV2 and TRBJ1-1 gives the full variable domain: EPEVTQTPSHQVTQMGQEVILRCVPISNHLYFYWYRQILGQKVEFLVSFYNNEISEKSEIFDDQFSVERPDGSNFTLKIRSTKLEDSAMYFCASSEFWTGSTEAFFGQGTRLTVV.

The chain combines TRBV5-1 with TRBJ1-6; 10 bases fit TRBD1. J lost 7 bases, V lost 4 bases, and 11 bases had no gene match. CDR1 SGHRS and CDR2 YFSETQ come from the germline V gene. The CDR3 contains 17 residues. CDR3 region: CASSPMFPGQGNSPLHF. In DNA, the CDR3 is TGCGCCAGCAGCCCAATGTTCCCGGGACAGGGGAATTCACCCCTCCACTTT.

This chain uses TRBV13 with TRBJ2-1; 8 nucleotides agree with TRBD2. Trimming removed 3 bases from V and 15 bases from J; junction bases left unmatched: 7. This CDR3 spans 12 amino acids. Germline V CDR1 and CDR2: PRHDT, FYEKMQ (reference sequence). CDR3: CASSFSSGQPFF. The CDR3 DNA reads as TGTGCCAGCAGCTTTTCTAGCGGGCAACCGTTCTTC.

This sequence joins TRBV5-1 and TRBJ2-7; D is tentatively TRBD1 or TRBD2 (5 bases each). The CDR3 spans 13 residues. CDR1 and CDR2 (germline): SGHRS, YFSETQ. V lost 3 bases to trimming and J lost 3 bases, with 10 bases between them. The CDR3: CASSYVGDYEQYF. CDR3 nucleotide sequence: TGCGCCAGCAGCTATGTGGGGGACTACGAGCAGTACTTC.

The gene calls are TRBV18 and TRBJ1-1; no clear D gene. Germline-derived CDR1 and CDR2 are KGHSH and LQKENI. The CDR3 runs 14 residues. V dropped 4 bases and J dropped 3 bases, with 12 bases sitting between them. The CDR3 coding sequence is TGTGCCAGCTCACTTTCGGGGAGGGACACTGAAGCTTTCTTT. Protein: CASSLSGRDTEAFF.

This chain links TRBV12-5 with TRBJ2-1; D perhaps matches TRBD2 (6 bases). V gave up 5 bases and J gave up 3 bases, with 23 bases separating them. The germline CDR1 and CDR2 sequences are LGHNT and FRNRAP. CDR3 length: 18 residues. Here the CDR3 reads CASGPTSYEAGDYNEQFF. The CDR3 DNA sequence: TGTGCTAGTGGTCCAACCTCTTACGAAGCGGGCGACTACAATGAGCAGTTCTTC. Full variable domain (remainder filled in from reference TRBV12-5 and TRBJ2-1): DARVTQTPRHKVTEMGQEVTMRCQPILGHNTVFWYRQTMMQGLELLAYFRNRAPLDDSGMPKDRFSAEMPDATLATLKIQPSEPRDSAVYFCASGPTSYEAGDYNEQFFGPGTRLTVL.

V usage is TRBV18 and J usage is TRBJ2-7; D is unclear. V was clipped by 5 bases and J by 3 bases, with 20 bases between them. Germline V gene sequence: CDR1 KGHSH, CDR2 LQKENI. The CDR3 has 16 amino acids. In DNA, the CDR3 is TGTGCCAGCTCAAACGTTGTAGGGAATCAAGTCTACGAGCAGTACTTC. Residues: CASSNVVGNQVYEQYF.

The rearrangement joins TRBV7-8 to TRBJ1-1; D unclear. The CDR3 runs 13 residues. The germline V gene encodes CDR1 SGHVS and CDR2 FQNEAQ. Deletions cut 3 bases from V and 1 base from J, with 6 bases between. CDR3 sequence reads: CASSLGRNTEAFF. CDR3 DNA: TGTGCCAGCAGCTTGGGCAGGAACACTGAAGCTTTCTTT.

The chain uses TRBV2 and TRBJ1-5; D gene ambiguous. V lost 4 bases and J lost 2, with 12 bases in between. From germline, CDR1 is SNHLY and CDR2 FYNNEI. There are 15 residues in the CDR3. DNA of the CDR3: TGTGCCAGCAGTGTCAGGAACCAACGCAATCAGCCCCAGCATTTT. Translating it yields CASSVRNQRNQPQHF.

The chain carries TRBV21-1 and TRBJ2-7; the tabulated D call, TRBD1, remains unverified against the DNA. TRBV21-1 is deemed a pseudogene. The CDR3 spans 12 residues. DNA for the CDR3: TGTGCCAGCAGCAACGTCAGGGGCGAGCAGTACTTC. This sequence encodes CASSNVRGEQYF.

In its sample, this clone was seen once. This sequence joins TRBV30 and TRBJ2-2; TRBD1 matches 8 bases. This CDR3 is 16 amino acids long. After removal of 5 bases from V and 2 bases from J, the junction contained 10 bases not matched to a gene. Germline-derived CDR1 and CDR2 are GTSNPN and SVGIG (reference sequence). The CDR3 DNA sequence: TGTGCCTGGGACAGGGGCCGTTCTTCCAACACCGGGGAGCTGTTTTTT. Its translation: CAWDRGRSSNTGELFF.

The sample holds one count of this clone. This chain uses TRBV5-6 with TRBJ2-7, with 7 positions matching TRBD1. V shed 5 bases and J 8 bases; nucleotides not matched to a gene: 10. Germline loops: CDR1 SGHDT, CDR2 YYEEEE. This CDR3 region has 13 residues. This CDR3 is CASSTDTGDKQYF. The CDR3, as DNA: TGTGCCAGCAGTACTGATACAGGGGATAAGCAGTACTTC.

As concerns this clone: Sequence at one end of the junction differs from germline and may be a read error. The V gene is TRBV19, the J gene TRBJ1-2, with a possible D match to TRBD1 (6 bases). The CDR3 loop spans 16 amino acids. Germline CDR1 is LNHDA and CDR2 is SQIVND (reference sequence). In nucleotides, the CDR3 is TGTGCCAGTAGTGATCAATACCGGGACAATGCCTATAGCTACACCTTC. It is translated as CASSDQYRDNAYSYTF.

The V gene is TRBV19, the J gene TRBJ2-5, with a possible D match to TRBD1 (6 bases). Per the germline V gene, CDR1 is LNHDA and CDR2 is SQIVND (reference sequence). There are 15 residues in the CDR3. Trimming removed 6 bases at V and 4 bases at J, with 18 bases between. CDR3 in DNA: TGTGCCAGTAGCTCCAGGACAGAGAAGGTAGAGACCCAGTACTTC. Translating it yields CASSSRTEKVETQYF. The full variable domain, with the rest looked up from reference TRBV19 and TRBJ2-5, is DGGITQSPKYLFRKEGQNVTLSCEQNLNHDAMYWYRQDPGQGLRLIYYSQIVNDFQKGDIAEGYSVSREKKESFPLTVTSAQKNPTAFYLCASSSRTEKVETQYFGPGTRLLVL.

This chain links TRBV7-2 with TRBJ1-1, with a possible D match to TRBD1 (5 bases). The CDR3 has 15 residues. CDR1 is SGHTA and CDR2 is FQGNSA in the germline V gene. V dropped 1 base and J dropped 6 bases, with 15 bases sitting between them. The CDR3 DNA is TGTGCCAGCAGCTTAGTCCAGGGTGTGCTGTCTGAAGCTTTCTTT. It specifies CASSLVQGVLSEAFF.

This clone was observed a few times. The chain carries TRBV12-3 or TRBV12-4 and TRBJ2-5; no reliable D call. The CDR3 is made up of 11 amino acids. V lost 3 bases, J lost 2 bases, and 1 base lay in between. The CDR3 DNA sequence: TGTGCCAGCAGTTTTCAAGAGACCCAGTACTTC. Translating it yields CASSFQETQYF.

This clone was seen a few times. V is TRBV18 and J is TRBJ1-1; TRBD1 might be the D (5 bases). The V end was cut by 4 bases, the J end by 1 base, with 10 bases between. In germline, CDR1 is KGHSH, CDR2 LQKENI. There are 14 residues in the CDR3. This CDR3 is CASSRGGSNTEAFF. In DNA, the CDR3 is TGTGCCAGCTCACGCGGGGGGTCGAACACTGAAGCTTTCTTT.

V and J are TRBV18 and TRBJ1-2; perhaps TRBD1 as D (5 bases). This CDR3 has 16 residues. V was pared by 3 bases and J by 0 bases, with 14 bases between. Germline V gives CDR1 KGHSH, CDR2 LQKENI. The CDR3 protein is CASSPVRDPTNYGYTF. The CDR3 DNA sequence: TGTGCCAGCTCACCCGTCCGGGACCCAACTAACTATGGCTACACCTTC.

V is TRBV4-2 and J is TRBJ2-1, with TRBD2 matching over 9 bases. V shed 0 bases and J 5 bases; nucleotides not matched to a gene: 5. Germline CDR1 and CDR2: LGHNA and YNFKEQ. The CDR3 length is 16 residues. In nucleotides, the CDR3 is TGTGCCAGCAGCCAAGACTGGACTAGCGATGACAATGAGCAGTTCTTC. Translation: CASSQDWTSDDNEQFF.

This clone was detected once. The DNA for the CDR3 is TGTGCCAGCAGTCCTGGGGGCCAGATTCTTCTCTCTGGGGCCAACGTCCTGACTTTC. Residues: CASSPGGQILLSGANVLTF. The gene calls are TRBV6-6 and TRBJ2-6; D perhaps matches TRBD1 (6 bases). From germline, CDR1 is MNHNY and CDR2 SVGAGI (reference sequence). The CDR3 extends over 19 amino acids. V lost 5 bases, J lost 0 bases, and 20 bases lay in between.

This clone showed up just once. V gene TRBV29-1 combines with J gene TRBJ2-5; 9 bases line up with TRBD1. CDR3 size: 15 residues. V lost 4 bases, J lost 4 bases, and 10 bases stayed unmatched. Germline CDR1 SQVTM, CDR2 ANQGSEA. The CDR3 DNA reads TGCAGCGTTGTGCCCCTAACAGGGGGCGGAGAGACCCAGTACTTC. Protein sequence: CSVVPLTGGGETQYF.

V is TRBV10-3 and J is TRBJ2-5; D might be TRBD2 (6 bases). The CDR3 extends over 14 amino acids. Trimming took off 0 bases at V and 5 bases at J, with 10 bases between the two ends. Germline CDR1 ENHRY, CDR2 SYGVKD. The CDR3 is CAISESGGMETQYF. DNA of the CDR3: TGTGCCATCAGTGAGTCGGGGGGTATGGAGACCCAGTACTTC.

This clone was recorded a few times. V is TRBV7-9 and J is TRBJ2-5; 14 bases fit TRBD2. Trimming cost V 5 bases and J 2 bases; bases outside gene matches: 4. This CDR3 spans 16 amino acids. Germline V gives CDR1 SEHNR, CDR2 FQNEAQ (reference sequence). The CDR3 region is CASSEGLAGAQETQYF. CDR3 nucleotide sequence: TGTGCCAGCAGCGAGGGACTAGCGGGAGCGCAAGAGACCCAGTACTTC.

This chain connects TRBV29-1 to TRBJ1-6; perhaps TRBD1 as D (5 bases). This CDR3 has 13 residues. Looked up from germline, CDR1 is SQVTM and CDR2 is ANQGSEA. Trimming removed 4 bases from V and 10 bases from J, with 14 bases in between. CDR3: CSVATQGRSPLHF. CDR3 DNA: TGCAGCGTTGCAACCCAGGGTCGATCACCCCTCCACTTT.

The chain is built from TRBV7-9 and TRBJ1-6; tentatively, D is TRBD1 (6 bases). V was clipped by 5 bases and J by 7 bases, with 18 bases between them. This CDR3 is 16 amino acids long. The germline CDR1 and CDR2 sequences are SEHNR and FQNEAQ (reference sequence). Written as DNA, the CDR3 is TGTGCCAGCAGCCCACAGGGCTCGGGTTACAATTCACCCCTCCACTTT. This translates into CASSPQGSGYNSPLHF.